Sequencing of this T cell receptor (beta chain) was carried out in a study of CD8+CD57+ T cells in acquired aplastic anemia. Background on the study: Sorted CD4+ and CD8+ cells yielded about 3.1 ug of DNA on average. In CD4+ cells, healthy donors produced an average of approximately 11 million reads.

Genomic DNA, serving as template, underwent TCR beta VDJ and CDR3 profiling. Via MiXCR, TCRdb re-called the reads, giving one row per CDR3 protein. The sample contains some 190,000 distinct CDR3 sequences, 50% to 55% of which appear only once. The sample holds a few counts of this clonotype. Antigen: not known. The V gene lost 4 bases and the J gene lost 3 bases, with 7 bases spanning the gap. The CDR3 has 12 residues. Overall study results and limits: There were some 30 CD8+ CDR3 sequences that occurred in both patients and controls.

The sequence derives from a human donor in good health, serving as a control. This chain joins TRBV12-3 or TRBV12-4 and TRBJ2-7; no definite D call. Source material: sorted CD4+, CD8+, or CD8+CD57+ T cells (not recorded which) from PBMCs. The CDR3 here is CASSYDIYEQYF. The CDR3 DNA follows: TGTGCCAGCAGTTACGACATCTACGAGCAGTACTTC.